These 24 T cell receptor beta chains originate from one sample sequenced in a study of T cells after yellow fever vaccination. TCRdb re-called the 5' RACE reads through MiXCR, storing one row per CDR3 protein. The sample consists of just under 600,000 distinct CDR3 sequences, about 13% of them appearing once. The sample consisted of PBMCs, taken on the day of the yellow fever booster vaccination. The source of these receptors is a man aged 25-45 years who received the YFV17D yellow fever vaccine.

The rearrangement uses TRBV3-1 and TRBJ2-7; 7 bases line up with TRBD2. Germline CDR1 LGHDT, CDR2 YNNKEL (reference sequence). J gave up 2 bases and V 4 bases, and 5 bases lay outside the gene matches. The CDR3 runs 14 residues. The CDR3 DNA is TGTGCCAGCAGCCGAGCGGGATCCACCTACGAGCAGTACTTC. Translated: CASSRAGSTYEQYF.

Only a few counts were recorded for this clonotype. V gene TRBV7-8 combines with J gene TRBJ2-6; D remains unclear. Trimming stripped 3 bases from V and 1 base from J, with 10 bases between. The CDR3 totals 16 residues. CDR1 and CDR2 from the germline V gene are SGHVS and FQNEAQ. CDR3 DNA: TGTGCCAGCAGCTTTATACTGCAATCTGGGGCCAACGTCCTGACTTTC. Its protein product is CASSFILQSGANVLTF.

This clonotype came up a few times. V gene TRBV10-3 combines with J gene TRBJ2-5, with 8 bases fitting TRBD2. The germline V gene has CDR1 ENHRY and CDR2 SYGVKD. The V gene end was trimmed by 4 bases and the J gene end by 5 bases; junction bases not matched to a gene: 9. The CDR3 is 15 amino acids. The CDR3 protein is CAISVQSGRYETQYF. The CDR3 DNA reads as TGTGCCATCAGTGTCCAGAGCGGGAGATATGAGACCCAGTACTTC.

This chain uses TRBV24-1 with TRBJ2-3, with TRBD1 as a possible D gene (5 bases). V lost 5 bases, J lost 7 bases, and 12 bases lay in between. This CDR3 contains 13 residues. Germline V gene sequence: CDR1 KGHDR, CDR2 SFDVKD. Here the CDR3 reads CATSGPRTNTQYF. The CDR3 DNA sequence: TGTGCCACCAGTGGGCCCCGGACAAATACGCAGTATTTT.

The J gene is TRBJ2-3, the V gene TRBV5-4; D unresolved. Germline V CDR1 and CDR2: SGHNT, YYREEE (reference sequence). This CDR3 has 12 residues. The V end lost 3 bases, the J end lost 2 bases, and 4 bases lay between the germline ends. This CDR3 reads CASSWATDTQYF. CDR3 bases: TGTGCCAGCAGCTGGGCCACAGATACGCAGTATTTT.

The CDR3 bases are TGTGCCAGCAAATTAAGGGATGACTATGGCTACACCTTC. Translated, it gives CASKLRDDYGYTF. The rearrangement links TRBV12-3 or TRBV12-4 to TRBJ1-2; D unclear. The CDR3 consists of 13 residues. Trimming removed 7 bases at V and 3 bases at J, with 12 bases between.

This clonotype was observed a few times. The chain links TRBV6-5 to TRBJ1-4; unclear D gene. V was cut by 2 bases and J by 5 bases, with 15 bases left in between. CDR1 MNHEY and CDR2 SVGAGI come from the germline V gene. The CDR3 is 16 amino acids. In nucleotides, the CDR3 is TGTGCCAGCAGTTACCCTCCTTCGGTACGGAATGAAAAACTGTTTTTT. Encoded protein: CASSYPPSVRNEKLFF.

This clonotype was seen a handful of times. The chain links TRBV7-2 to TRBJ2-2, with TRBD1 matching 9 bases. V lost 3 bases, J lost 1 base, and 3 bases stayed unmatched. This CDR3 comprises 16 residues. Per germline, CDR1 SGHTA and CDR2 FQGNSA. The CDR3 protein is CASSLLGQGNTGELFF. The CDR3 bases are TGTGCCAGCAGCTTGCTGGGACAGGGGAACACCGGGGAGCTGTTTTTT.

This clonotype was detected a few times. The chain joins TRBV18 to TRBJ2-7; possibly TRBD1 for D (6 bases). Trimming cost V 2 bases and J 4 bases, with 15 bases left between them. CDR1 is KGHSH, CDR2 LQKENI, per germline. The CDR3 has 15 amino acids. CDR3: CASSPSQGTGYEQYF. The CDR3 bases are TGTGCCAGCTCACCATCCCAGGGGACCGGATACGAGCAGTACTTC.

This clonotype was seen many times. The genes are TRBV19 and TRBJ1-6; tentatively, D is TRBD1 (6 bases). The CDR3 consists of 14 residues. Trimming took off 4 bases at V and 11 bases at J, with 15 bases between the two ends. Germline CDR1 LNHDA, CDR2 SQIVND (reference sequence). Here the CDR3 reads CASSTKAQGPPLHF. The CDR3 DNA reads TGTGCCAGTAGTACCAAAGCCCAGGGGCCACCCCTCCACTTT.

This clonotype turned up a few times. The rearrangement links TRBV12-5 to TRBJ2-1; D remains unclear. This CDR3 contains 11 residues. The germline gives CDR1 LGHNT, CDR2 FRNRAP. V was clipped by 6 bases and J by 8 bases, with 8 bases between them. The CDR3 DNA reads TGTGCTAGTGGCCCCGATTATGAGCAGTTCTTC. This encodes CASGPDYEQFF.

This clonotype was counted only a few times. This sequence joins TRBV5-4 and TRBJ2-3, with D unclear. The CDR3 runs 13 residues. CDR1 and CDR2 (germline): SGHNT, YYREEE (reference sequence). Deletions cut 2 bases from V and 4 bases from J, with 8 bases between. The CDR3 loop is CASSLLLADTQYF. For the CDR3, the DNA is TGTGCCAGCAGCTTATTGTTGGCAGATACGCAGTATTTT. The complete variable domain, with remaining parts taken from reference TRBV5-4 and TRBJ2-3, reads ETGVTQSPTHLIKTRGQQVTLRCSSQSGHNTVSWYQQALGQGPQFIFQYYREEENGRGNFPPRFSGLQFPNYSSELNVNALELDDSALYLCASSLLLADTQYFGPGTRLTVL.

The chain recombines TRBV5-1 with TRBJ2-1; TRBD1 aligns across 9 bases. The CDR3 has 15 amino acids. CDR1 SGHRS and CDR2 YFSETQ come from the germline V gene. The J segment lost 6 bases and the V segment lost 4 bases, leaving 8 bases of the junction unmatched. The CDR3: CASSTGQGYFNEQFF. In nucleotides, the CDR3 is TGCGCCAGCAGCACCGGACAGGGGTATTTCAATGAGCAGTTCTTC.

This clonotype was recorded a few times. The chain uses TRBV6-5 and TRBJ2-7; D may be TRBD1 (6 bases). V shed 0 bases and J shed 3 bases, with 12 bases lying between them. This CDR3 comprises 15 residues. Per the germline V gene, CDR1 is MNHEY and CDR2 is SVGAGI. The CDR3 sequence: CASSYSSMTGYEQYF. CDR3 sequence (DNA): TGTGCCAGCAGTTACTCATCGATGACAGGCTACGAGCAGTACTTC.

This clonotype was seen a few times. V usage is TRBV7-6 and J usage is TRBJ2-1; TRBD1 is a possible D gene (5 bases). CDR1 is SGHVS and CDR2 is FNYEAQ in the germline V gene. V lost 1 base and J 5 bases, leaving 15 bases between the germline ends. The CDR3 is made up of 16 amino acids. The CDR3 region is CASSLGVQVGHNEQFF. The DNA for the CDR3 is TGTGCCAGCAGCTTAGGAGTTCAGGTGGGGCACAATGAGCAGTTCTTC.

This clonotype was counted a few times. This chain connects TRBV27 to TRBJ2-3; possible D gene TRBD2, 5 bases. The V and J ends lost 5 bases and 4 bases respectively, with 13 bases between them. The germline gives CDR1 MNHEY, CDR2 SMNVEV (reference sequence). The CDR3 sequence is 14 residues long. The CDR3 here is CASSPGGRADTQYF. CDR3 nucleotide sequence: TGTGCCAGCAGTCCCGGTGGGAGAGCAGATACGCAGTATTTT.

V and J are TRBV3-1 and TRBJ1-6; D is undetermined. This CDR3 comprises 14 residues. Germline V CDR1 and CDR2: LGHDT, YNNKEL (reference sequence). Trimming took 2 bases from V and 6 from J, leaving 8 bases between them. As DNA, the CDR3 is TGTGCCAGCAGCCAATCGGACTTTAATTCACCCCTCCACTTT. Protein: CASSQSDFNSPLHF.

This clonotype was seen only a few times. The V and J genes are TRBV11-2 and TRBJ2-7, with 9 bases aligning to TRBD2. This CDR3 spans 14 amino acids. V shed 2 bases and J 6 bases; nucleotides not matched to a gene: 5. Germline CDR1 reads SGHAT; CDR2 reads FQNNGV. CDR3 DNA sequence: TGTGCCAGCAGCTTAACGGCGGGAGGGCGCGAGCAGTACTTC. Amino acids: CASSLTAGGREQYF. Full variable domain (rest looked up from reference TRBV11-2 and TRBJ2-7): EAGVAQSPRYKIIEKRQSVAFWCNPISGHATLYWYQQILGQGPKLLIQFQNNGVVDDSQLPKDRFSAERLKGVDSTLKIQPAKLEDSAVYLCASSLTAGGREQYFGPGTRLTVT.

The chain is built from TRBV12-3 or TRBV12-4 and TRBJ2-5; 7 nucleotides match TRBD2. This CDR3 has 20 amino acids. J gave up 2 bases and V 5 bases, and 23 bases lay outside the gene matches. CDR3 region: CASSRRRLALTDRRQETQYF. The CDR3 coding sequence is TGTGCCAGCAGTCGACGTCGACTAGCCCTTACAGATAGAAGACAAGAGACCCAGTACTTC.

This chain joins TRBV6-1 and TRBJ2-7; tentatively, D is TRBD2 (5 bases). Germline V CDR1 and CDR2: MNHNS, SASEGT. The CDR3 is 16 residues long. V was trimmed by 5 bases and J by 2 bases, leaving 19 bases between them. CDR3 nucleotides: TGTGCCAGCAGTCTGACGGGAAGAACTTTCCCCTACGAGCAGTACTTC. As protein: CASSLTGRTFPYEQYF.

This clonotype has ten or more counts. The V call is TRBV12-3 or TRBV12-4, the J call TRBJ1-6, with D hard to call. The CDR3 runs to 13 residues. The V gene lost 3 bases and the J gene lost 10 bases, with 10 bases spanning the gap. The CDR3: CASSLAEMSPLHF. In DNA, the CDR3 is TGTGCCAGCAGTTTGGCGGAGATGTCACCCCTCCACTTT.

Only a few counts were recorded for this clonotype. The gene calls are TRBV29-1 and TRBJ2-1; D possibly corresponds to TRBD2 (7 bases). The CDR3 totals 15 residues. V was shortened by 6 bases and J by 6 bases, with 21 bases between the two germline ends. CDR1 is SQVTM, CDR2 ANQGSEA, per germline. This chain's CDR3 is CSVVTGRTSSNEQFF. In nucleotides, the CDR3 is TGCAGCGTAGTCACAGGGAGGACTAGTTCCAATGAGCAGTTCTTC.

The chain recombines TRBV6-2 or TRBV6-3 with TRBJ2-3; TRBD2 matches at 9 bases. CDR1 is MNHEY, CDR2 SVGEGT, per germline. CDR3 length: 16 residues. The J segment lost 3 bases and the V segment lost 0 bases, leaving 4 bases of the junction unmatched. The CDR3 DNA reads TGTGCCAGCAGTTACTCGGTAGCGGGAGAAACAGATACGCAGTATTTT. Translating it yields CASSYSVAGETDTQYF.

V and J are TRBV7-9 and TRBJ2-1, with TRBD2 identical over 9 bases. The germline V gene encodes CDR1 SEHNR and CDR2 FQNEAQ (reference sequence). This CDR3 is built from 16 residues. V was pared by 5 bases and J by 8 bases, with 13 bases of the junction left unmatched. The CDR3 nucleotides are TGTGCCAGCAGCCGAACCGAGCTGCGACTAGCGGATGAGCAGTTCTTC. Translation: CASSRTELRLADEQFF.